This T cell receptor (beta chain) was captured by sequencing in a study of CD8 T cells in Susac syndrome. V was clipped by 0 bases and J by 5 bases, with 8 bases between them. CDR1 and CDR2 (germline): SGHDT, YYEEEE. CDR3 size: 13 residues. Roughly 0.45 to 1 ug RNA was reverse transcribed with random hexamers. TCRdb independently ran MiXCR on the immunoSEQ multiplex PCR reads; one entry per CDR3 protein. The repertoire has about 120,000 distinct CDR3 sequences, around 92% of them found once; the top ten carry about 0.087%. The sequencing sample was made of CD4+ T cells from PBMCs. The source is a human donor with multiple sclerosis. The J gene is TRBJ1-2, the V gene TRBV5-6, with D hard to call. The CDR3 region has the DNA TGTGCCAGCAGCTTGGGACGGATTTATGGCTACACCTTC. Translating it yields CASSLGRIYGYTF.